The present T cell receptor (beta chain) was sequenced within a study of early stage breast cancer tumors (dated by TCRdb to about 2017). Describing the broader study: Of the approximately 15 invasive breast tumors, roughly 13 were found to be estrogen receptor-positive, progesterone receptor-positive and HER2-negative. Of the approximately twelve ER+/PR+/HER2- tumors, eight were classified as invasive ductal carcinomas and four as invasive lobular carcinomas. A read coverage of roughly 10-fold per sample was achieved on average. A total of 2,651,842 templates, representing some 1,000,000 unique clonotypes, were detected across all samples.

Comments on this clone: Its antigen has not been determined. No base qualities exist here, and no much larger clone lies one base off it.

The study profiled bulk TCR beta-chain repertoires in matched peripheral blood, tumor and adjacent normal breast tissue taken from some 15 patients with early-stage breast cancer. Before surgery, about 5-11 mL of whole blood was collected into EDTA tubes and then processed within 2 hours. Ficoll-Paque centrifugation in SepMate-50 tubes was used to isolate peripheral blood mononuclear cells. PBMCs were cryopreserved in aliquots of roughly 2 to 4.5 million cells in approximately 90% FBS with around 10% DMSO and kept in liquid nitrogen. The Qiagen AllPrep DNA/RNA Mini kit was used for genomic DNA extraction. The study at large found these results: Tumors showed around 2.5-fold higher T cell density and higher clonality than adjacent normal breast tissue. Enriched TCRB sequences shared across patients were mostly commonly generated sequences, unlikely to play an important role in the tumor microenvironment. Repertoires from blood and normal breast were more alike than repertoires from blood and tumor, and in about 90% of the 16 patients, comparing each tissue with blood separated tumor from normal. Because the cohort was small, analysis by tumor subtype was not possible. Sequencing bulk genomic DNA from unsorted cells could not capture chain pairing or functional markers like CD4, CD8 and FOXP3.

Each sample was amplified in two independent genomic DNA replicates, using 0.4 to 0.6 ug for blood and about 1.5 ug for tumor or normal breast. TCRB sequencing of genomic DNA was carried out with the ImmunoSeq Intro kit according to the manufacturer's instructions. For absolute quantification, the approximately 29-cycle multiplex PCR included proprietary primers along with spike-in control sequences. Single-end 150-bp reads were used to sequence an 87-bp fragment covering the CDR3 and the flanking V and J genes. Seven samples, with two replicates for each sample, were multiplexed per lane of an Illumina MiSeq using version 3.0 chemistry. Processing in the source paper ran as follows. The vendor's proprietary pipeline handled the raw data processing, merging both replicates into a single result for each sample. Clonotypes were defined as productive rearrangements sharing the V-gene family, CDR3 amino acid sequence and J-gene segment. Clonality was computed as 1 minus the normalized Shannon entropy (Pielou evenness) of TCRB abundances. T cell density was estimated by dividing total templates by the number of input cells inferred from the DNA input amount. Recon with default parameters was used to estimate total repertoire diversity and clonality. A clonotype was considered tumor-enriched if its abundance in tumor exceeded 0.1% and was at least 32-fold higher than its abundance in normal breast. TCRdb stores this immuneACCESS table with in-frame sequences only. Part of the clones is absent; in the studies checked, under half of the shortfall reflects unresolved V genes, and no reason is known for the rest. D and trimming were read from the DNA, whereas the V and J calls and clone size are those reported in that table. The sample has about 72,000 clones on record, more than 60% of them singletons. Of the sample, about 3.6% is held by the ten largest clones.

The CDR3 covers 15 residues, taking in both the cysteine and the phenylalanine. Only CDR3 DNA is held: 45 bases, read in frame from base 1. Sequences MNHNS (CDR1) and SASEGT (CDR2) are obtained from the germline V gene. V is pruned by 5 bases and J by 3 bases, leaving 6 bases of the junction without a gene match. This chain is built from TRBV6-1 and TRBJ2-2, with 7 middle bases fitting TRBD2. The receptor was derived from a person in their 60s with breast cancer. The sequenced material came from blood. For the CDR3, the sequence is CASSRGGSDTGELFF. DNA sequence: TGTGCCAGCAGTCGCGGGGGATCGGACACCGGGGAGCTGTTTTTT.